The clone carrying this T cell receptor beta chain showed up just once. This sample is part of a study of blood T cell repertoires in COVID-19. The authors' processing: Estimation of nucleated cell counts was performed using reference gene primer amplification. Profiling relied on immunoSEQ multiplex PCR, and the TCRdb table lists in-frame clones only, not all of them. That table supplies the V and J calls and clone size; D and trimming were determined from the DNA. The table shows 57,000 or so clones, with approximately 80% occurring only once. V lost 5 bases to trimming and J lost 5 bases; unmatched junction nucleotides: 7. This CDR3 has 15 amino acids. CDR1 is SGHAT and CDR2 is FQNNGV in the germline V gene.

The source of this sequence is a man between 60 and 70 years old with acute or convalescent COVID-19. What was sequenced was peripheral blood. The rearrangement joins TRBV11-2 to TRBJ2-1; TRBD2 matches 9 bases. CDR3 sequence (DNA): TGTGCCAGCAGCGTCGGGACTAGCAGAAACAATGAGCAGTTCTTC. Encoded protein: CASSVGTSRNNEQFF. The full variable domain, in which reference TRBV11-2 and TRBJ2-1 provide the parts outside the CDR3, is EAGVAQSPRYKIIEKRQSVAFWCNPISGHATLYWYQQILGQGPKLLIQFQNNGVVDDSQLPKDRFSAERLKGVDSTLKIQPAKLEDSAVYLCASSVGTSRNNEQFFGPGTRLTVL.